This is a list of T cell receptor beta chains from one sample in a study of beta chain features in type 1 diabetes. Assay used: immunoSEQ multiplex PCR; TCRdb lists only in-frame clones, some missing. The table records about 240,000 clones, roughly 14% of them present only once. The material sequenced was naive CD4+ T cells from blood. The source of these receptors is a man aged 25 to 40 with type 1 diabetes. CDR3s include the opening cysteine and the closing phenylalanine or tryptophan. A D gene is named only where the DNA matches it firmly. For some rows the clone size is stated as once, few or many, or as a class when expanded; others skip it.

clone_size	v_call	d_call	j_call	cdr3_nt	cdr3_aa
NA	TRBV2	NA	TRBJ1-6	TGTGCCAGCTCGGGAAATTCACCCCTCCACTTT	CASSGNSPLHF
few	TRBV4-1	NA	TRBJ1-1	TGCGCCAGCAGCCAAGTTCCTGGGCAGGGGCCGAACGAAGCTTTCTTT	CASSQVPGQGPNEAFF
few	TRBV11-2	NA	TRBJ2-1	TGTGCCAGCAGCTTAGATCGCAGGGGAAGCAATGAGCAGTTCTTC	CASSLDRRGSNEQFF
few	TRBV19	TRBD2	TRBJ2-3	TGTGCCAGTAGTATTTCTAGCGGGAGGAGCGCAGATACGCAGTATTTT	CASSISSGRSADTQYF
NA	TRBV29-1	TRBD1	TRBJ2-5	TGCAGCGCCCCGGGGACAGATCAAGAGACCCAGTACTTC	CSAPGTDQETQYF
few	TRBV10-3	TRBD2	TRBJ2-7	TGTGCCATCAGTGAGAGCGGGGGGTACGAGCAGTACTTC	CAISESGGYEQYF
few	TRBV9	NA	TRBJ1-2	TGTGCCAGCACCCAAGAGGGGGGGCCCAACTATGGCTACACCTTC	CASTQEGGPNYGYTF
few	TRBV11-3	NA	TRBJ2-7	TGTGCCAGCAGCTTCACGCTACGGTCCTACGAGCAGTACTTC	CASSFTLRSYEQYF
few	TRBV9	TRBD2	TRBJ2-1	TGTGCCAGCAGCGCCTCGGGACTAGTTTACAATGAGCAGTTCTTC	CASSASGLVYNEQFF
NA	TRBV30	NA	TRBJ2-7	TGTGCCTGGAAATATGGGCCCTACGAGCAGTACTTC	CAWKYGPYEQYF
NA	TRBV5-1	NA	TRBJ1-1	TGCGCCAGCAGCTTGCGAGTGGGGACACAGAACACTGAAGCTTTCTTT	CASSLRVGTQNTEAFF
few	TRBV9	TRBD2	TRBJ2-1	TGTGCCAGCAGCGTAGGACTAGCGGGTCCCCCCTACAATGAGCAGTTCTTC	CASSVGLAGPPYNEQFF
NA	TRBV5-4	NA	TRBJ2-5	TGTGCCAGCAGCTCGGGAGTGAGAGGGAAAGAGACCCAGTACTTC	CASSSGVRGKETQYF
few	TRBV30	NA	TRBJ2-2	TGTGCCTGGAGTATAGGGGTCACCGGGGAGCTGTTTTTT	CAWSIGVTGELFF
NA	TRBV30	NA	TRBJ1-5	TGTGCCTGGAGCAGAAAGAATAGCAATCAGCCCCAGCATTTT	CAWSRKNSNQPQHF
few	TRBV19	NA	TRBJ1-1	TGTGCCAGTAGCCTACTTGGGGACTACCAGACCACTGAAGCTTTCTTT	CASSLLGDYQTTEAFF
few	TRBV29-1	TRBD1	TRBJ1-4	TGCAGCGTTGAGGACAGGGGGGATGAAAAACTGTTTTTT	CSVEDRGDEKLFF
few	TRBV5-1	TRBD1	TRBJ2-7	TGCGCCAGCAGCTTAAGGGGGCAGTCGACCTACGAGCAGTACTTC	CASSLRGQSTYEQYF
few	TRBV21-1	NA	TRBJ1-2	TGTGCCAGCAGCCCCCAAGCAGGGGATAGCTATGGCTACACCTTC	CASSPQAGDSYGYTF
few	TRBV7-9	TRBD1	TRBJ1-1	TGTGCCAGCAGCTCTCGGACAGGGTTGTCCACTGAAGCTTTCTTT	CASSSRTGLSTEAFF
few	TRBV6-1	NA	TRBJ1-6	TGTGCCAGCAGTGGGGCCCCGGGACAAGGCTCGGGCTCCTATAATTCACCCCTCCACTTT	CASSGAPGQGSGSYNSPLHF
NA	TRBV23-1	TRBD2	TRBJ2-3	TGCGCCAGCAACCCTGGACTAGCGGCAATGGATACGCAGTATTTT	CASNPGLAAMDTQYF
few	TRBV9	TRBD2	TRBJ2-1	TGTGCCAGCAGCGTAGGGGTGGCGGGCGGGAGTACCTACAATGAGCAGTTCTTC	CASSVGVAGGSTYNEQFF
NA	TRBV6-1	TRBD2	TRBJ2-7	TGTGCCAGCATTCCGTTCGGGACTACTTCCTACGAGCAGTACTTC	CASIPFGTTSYEQYF
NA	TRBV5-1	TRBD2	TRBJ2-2	TGCGCCAGCAGGGAACTAGCGGGGAACACCGGGGAGCTGTTTTTT	CASRELAGNTGELFF
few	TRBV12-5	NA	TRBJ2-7	TGTGCTAGTGGGTCCGGGCAGGGGCAGCTCTACGAGCAGTACTTC	CASGSGQGQLYEQYF
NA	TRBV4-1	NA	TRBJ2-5	TGCGCCAGCAGCCATCCCTCCGGGACATCCCAAGAGACCCAGTACTTC	CASSHPSGTSQETQYF
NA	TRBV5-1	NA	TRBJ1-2	TGCGCCAGCAGCTTTACCGGACAGTCCGATGGCTACACCTTC	CASSFTGQSDGYTF
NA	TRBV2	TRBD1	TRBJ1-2	TGTGCCAGCAGCGGACAGGTTAACTATGGCTACACCTTC	CASSGQVNYGYTF
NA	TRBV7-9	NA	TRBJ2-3	TGTGCCAGCAGCCTATCAGGTGCCACAGATACGCAGTATTTT	CASSLSGATDTQYF
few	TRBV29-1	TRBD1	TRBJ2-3	TGCAGCGCCCAGGGACAGCTCGATTCAGATACGCAGTATTTT	CSAQGQLDSDTQYF
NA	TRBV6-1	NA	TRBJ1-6	TGTGCCAGCAGTTATCGGGGGGAGAATTCACCCCTCCACTTT	CASSYRGENSPLHF
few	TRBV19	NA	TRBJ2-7	TGTGCCAGTAGAGAGCGGCCCCACTACGAGCAGTACTTC	CASRERPHYEQYF
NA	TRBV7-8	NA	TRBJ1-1	TGTGCCAGCAGCTCAGGGGACAACCTGGCGTCGGAAGCTTTCTTT	CASSSGDNLASEAFF
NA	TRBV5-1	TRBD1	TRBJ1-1	TGCGCCAGCAGCGGGGACAGGGTAGGTGACACTGAAGCTTTCTTT	CASSGDRVGDTEAFF
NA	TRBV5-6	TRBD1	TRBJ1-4	TGTGCCAGCAGCCGACAGGGGCGGGATGAAAAACTGTTTTTT	CASSRQGRDEKLFF
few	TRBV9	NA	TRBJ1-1	TGTGCCAGCAGCGCGGCAGGGGTGAACACTGAAGCTTTCTTT	CASSAAGVNTEAFF
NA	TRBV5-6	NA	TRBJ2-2	TGTGCCAGCAGCCCCAGGGATGGGGAGCTGTTTTTT	CASSPRDGELFF
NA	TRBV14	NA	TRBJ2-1	TGTGCCAGCAGCCAAGGCGGGGAGCAGTTCTTC	CASSQGGEQFF
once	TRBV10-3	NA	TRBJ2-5	TGTGCCATCAGAGAACACCTACGGGGGTACCAAGAGACCCAGTACTTC	CAIREHLRGYQETQYF
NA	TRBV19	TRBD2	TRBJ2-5	TGTGCCAGTAGTTTTGTGAGGCAGGGAGGGGAGACCCAGTACTTC	CASSFVRQGGETQYF
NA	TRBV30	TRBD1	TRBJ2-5	TGTGCCTGGACAGAGGGGGCTAGAGAGACCCAGTACTTC	CAWTEGARETQYF
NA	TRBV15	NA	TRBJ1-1	TGTGCCACCACCTCCCCCTTCGGGACTGAAGCTTTCTTT	CATTSPFGTEAFF
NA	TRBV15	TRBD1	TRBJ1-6	TGTGCCACCAGCAGAGAGACAGGGACCCGAACGTCACCCCTCCACTTT	CATSRETGTRTSPLHF
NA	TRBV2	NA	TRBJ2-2	TGTGCCAGCAGTCCCTCGGGTCTCGGGACCGGGGAGCTGTTTTTT	CASSPSGLGTGELFF
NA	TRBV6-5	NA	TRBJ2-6	TGTGCCAGCAGTGGGCTGGGGGCCAACGTCCTGACTTTC	CASSGLGANVLTF
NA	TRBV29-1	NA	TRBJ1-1	TGCAGCGTTGAAACGGGTTTTGAGAACACTGAAGCTTTCTTT	CSVETGFENTEAFF
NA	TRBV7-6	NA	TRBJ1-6	TGTGCCAGCAGCCCGGCGGGGCAGAGCTCCTATAATTCACCCCTCCACTTT	CASSPAGQSSYNSPLHF
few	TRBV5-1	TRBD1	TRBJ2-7	TGCGCCAGCAGCTTGAGCCCTGGGACAGGGGAACAGGAGCAGTACTTC	CASSLSPGTGEQEQYF
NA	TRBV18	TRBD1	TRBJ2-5	TGTGCCAGCTCACCAGGTAGGGGGCGTCTGGAGACCCAGTACTTC	CASSPGRGRLETQYF
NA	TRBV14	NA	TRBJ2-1	TGTGCCAGCAGCCCCACCTTGGGGAGACACAATGAGCAGTTCTTC	CASSPTLGRHNEQFF
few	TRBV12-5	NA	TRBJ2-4	TGTGCTAGTGGCCCACAGGGTGGGGACATTCAGTACTTC	CASGPQGGDIQYF
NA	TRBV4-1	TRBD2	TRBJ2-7	TGCGCCAGCAGCCAGGGACTAGCGGGAGGTTACGAGCAGTACTTC	CASSQGLAGGYEQYF
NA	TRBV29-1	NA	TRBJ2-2	TGCAGCGCAAGAGCGGGTACCACCGGGGAGCTGTTTTTT	CSARAGTTGELFF
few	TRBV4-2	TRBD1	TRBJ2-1	TGTGCCAGCAGCCAAGGGACAGGGCCCTACAATGAGCAGTTCTTC	CASSQGTGPYNEQFF